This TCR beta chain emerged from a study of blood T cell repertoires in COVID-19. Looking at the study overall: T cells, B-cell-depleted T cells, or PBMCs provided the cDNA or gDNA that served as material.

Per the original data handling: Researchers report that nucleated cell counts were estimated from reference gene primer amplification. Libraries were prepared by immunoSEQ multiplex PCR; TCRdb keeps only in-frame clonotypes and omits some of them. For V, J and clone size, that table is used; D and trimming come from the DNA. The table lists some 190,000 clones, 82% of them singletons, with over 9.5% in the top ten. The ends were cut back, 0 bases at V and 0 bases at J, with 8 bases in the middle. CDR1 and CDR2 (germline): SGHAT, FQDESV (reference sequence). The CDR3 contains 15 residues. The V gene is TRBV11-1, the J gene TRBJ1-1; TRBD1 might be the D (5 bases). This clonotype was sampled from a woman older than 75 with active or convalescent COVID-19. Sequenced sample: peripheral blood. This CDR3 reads CASSLAGQLNTEAFF. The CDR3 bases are TGTGCCAGCAGCTTAGCGGGGCAGCTGAACACTGAAGCTTTCTTT. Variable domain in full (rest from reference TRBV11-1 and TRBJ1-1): EAEVAQSPRYKITEKSQAVAFWCDPISGHATLYWYRQILGQGPELLVQFQDESVVDDSQLPKDRFSAERLKGVDSTLKIQPAELGDSAMYLCASSLAGQLNTEAFFGQGTRLTVV.